These 10 T cell receptor beta chains were sequenced from one sample in a study of shared clonotypes between healthy human individuals. Naive CD8 cells were CD45RO-negative, positively selected for CCR7, excluding terminally differentiated effector memory CD45RA+ cells. This table comes from immunoSEQ multiplex PCR, and its TCRdb copy is limited to in-frame clones, with some not included. The profile shows some 800,000 clones, about 92% of them singletons. Sequencing was carried out using naive CD8+ T cells sorted from blood. The receptor set was obtained from a man under 40 in good health.

V is TRBV7-8 and J is TRBJ2-3, with TRBD2 as a possible D gene (6 bases). The germline CDR1 and CDR2 sequences are SGHVS and FQNEAQ. V was pared by 4 bases and J by 4 bases, with 18 bases between. The CDR3 has 16 amino acids. The CDR3: CASSSGMGGPPDTQYF. In DNA, the CDR3 is TGTGCCAGCAGCTCCGGGATGGGAGGCCCCCCAGATACGCAGTATTTT.

The genes are TRBV11-2 and TRBJ2-1; 11 bases line up with TRBD2. The CDR3 spans 15 residues. With V trimmed by 5 bases and J by 8 bases, 8 bases remained unmatched. The germline CDR1 and CDR2 sequences are SGHAT and FQNNGV. CDR3 in DNA: TGTGCCAGCAGCCTCACTAGCGGGAGCTCGTATGAGCAGTTCTTC. Translating it yields CASSLTSGSSYEQFF.

A single count supports this clone. The chain links TRBV27 to TRBJ2-3; the D gene is possibly TRBD2 (5 bases). Germline CDR1 is MNHEY and CDR2 is SMNVEV (reference sequence). Trimming pared 2 bases from V and 7 bases from J, leaving 13 bases between. CDR3 length: 14 amino acids. CDR3 sequence (DNA): TGTGCCAGCAGTTTAGTCGGGGTCATGAATACGCAGTATTTT. This gives the protein CASSLVGVMNTQYF.

The V call is TRBV7-2, the J call TRBJ1-1; D is uncertain. Looked up from germline, CDR1 is SGHTA and CDR2 is FQGNSA. Trimming removed 5 bases from V and 2 bases from J, with 6 bases in between. The CDR3 consists of 12 residues. CDR3 in amino acids: CASSPLNTEAFF. CDR3 coding DNA: TGTGCCAGCAGCCCGCTTAACACTGAAGCTTTCTTT.

V gene TRBV7-6 combines with J gene TRBJ2-3; TRBD1 agrees at 9 bases. Germline V lookup: CDR1 SGHVS, CDR2 FNYEAQ. There are 15 residues in the CDR3. J gave up 4 bases and V 1 base, and 3 bases lay outside the gene matches. CDR3 sequence reads: CASSLGTGVPDTQYF. CDR3 sequence (DNA): TGTGCCAGCAGCTTAGGGACAGGGGTGCCAGATACGCAGTATTTT.

Only a few counts were recorded for this clone. V is TRBV25-1 and J is TRBJ2-7; the match to TRBD2 covers 11 bases. Germline CDR1 is MGHDK and CDR2 is SYGVNS. V trimming: 1 base; J trimming: 1 base; junction bases outside the gene matches: 3. The CDR3 is 16 residues long. CDR3 nucleotides: TGTGCCAGCAGTGAATTTGGGACTAGCGGTTCCTACGAGCAGTACTTC. Its protein product is CASSEFGTSGSYEQYF.

The chain recombines TRBV7-7 with TRBJ2-4; 10 positions match TRBD1. Germline V lookup: CDR1 SSHAT, CDR2 FNYEAQ (reference sequence). V trimming: 4 bases; J trimming: 8 bases; junction bases outside the gene matches: 5. This CDR3 has 14 amino acids. Here the CDR3 reads CASSSGQGRHIQYF. The CDR3 DNA reads as TGTGCCAGCAGCTCGGGACAGGGGAGACACATTCAGTACTTC.

The V call is TRBV5-1, the J call TRBJ2-7, with TRBD1 identical over 8 bases. Germline CDR1 is SGHRS and CDR2 is YFSETQ. The CDR3 loop spans 15 amino acids. Trimming at V came to 4 bases and at J to 0 bases, leaving 6 bases not matched to a gene. As DNA, the CDR3 is TGCGCCAGCAGCAACCGGGACAGGCCCTCCTACGAGCAGTACTTC. This encodes CASSNRDRPSYEQYF.

Note on this clone: Other DNA sequences in this sample translate to the same CDR3. The rearrangement joins TRBV27 to TRBJ1-5; D is unresolved. The V end was cut by 5 bases, the J end by 0 bases, with 5 bases between. Germline CDR1 reads MNHEY; CDR2 reads SMNVEV (reference sequence). This CDR3 has 13 residues. CDR3 sequence: CASSLGSNQPQHF. CDR3 DNA: TGTGCCAGCAGTCTTGGTAGCAATCAGCCCCAGCATTTT.

The chain recombines TRBV27 with TRBJ2-7, with 7 bases that match TRBD1. V trimming: 7 bases; J trimming: 4 bases; junction bases outside the gene matches: 13. The CDR3 runs 15 residues. The germline V gene encodes CDR1 MNHEY and CDR2 SMNVEV (reference sequence). This CDR3 is CASTPWGQNRYEQYF. The DNA of the CDR3 is TGTGCCAGCACCCCATGGGGACAGAATAGATACGAGCAGTACTTC.